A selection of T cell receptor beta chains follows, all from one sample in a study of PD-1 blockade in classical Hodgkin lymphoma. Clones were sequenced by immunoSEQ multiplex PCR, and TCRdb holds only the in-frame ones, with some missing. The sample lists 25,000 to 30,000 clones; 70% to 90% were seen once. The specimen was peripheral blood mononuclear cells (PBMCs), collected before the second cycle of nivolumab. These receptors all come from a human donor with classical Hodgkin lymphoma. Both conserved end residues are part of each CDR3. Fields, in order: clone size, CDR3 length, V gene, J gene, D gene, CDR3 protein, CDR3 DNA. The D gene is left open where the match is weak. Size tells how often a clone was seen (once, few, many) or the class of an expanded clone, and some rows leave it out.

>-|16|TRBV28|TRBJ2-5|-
CASSLRRSRGTETQYF
TGTGCCAGCAGTTTAAGGAGGAGTAGAGGGACGGAGACCCAGTACTTC
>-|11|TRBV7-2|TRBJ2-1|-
CASSLFDEQFF
TGTGCCAGCAGCTTATTCGATGAGCAGTTCTTC
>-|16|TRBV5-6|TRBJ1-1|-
CASSLRWEWKTTEAFF
TGTGCCAGCAGCTTGAGGTGGGAGTGGAAGACCACTGAAGCTTTCTTT
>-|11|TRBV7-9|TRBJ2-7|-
CASSLGREQYF
TGTGCCAGCAGCTTAGGACGAGAGCAGTACTTC
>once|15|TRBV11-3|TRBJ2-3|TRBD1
CASSFRQGNADTQYF
TGTGCCAGCAGCTTCAGACAGGGTAACGCAGATACGCAGTATTTT
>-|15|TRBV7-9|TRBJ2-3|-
CASSWGGLSTDTQYF
TGTGCCAGCAGCTGGGGCGGGCTCAGCACAGATACGCAGTATTTT
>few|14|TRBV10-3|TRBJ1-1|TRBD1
CAISGTGVNTEAFF
TGTGCCATCAGTGGGACAGGGGTGAACACTGAAGCTTTCTTT
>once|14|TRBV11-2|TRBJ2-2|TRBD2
CASSVSGGIGELFF
TGTGCCAGCAGCGTTAGCGGGGGTATCGGGGAGCTGTTTTTT
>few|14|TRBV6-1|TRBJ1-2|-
CASSEAEGNYGYTF
TGTGCCAGCAGTGAAGCCGAGGGGAACTATGGCTACACCTTC
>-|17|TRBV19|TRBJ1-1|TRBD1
CASSMLPWGQMNTEAFF
TGTGCCAGTAGTATGTTGCCATGGGGACAGATGAACACTGAAGCTTTCTTT
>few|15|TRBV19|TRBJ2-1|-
CASSLGESSYNEQFF
TGTGCCAGTAGTTTGGGAGAGAGCTCCTACAATGAGCAGTTCTTC
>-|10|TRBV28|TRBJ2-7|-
CASRGPEQYF
TGTGCCAGCAGGGGGCCCGAGCAGTACTTC
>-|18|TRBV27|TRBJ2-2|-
CASSLFGQRGLNTGELFF
TGTGCCAGCAGTTTATTTGGTCAAAGGGGACTTAACACCGGGGAGCTGTTTTTT
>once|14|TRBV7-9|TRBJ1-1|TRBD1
CASSLGQLNTEAFF
TGTGCCAGCAGCTTGGGACAGCTGAACACTGAAGCTTTCTTT
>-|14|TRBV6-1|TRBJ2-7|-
CASRRVGERYEQYF
TGTGCCAGCAGACGCGTGGGGGAGAGGTACGAGCAGTACTTC
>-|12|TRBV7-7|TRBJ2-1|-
CASSLGSTGNIF
TGTGCCAGCAGCTTAGGTTCTACAGGGAATATCTTC
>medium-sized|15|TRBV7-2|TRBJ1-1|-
CASSLGFGSNTEAFF
TGTGCCAGCAGCTTAGGTTTTGGTTCGAACACTGAAGCTTTCTTT
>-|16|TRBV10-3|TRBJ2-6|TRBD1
CAIRPTGWSGANVLTF
TGTGCCATCAGACCGACAGGGTGGTCTGGGGCCAACGTCCTGACTTTC
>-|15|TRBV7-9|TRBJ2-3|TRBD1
CASSSDRVVTDTQYF
TGTGCCAGCAGTTCAGACAGGGTCGTCACAGATACGCAGTATTTT
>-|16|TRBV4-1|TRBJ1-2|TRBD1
CASSQGTGGSYYGYTF
TGCGCCAGCAGCCAAGGGACAGGGGGCTCTTACTATGGCTACACCTTC
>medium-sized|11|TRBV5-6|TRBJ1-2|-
CASSSTGGYTF
TGTGCCAGCAGCTCCACAGGTGGCTACACCTTC
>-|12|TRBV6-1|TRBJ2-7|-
CASPAGIGEQYF
TGTGCCAGCCCCGCGGGGATTGGCGAGCAGTACTTC
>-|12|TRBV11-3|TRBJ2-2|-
CASSPYTGELFF
TGTGCCAGCAGCCCTTACACCGGGGAGCTGTTTTTT
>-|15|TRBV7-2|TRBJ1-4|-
CASSLAGGTNEKLFF
TGTGCCAGCAGCTTAGCAGGGGGGACTAATGAAAAACTGTTTTTT
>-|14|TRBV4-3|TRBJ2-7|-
CASSQDRSPGEQYF
TGCGCCAGCAGCCAAGATCGTTCCCCGGGGGAGCAGTACTTC
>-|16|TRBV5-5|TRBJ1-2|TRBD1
CASSALGQALSYGYTF
TGTGCCAGCAGCGCCCTCGGACAGGCTTTATCATATGGCTACACCTTC
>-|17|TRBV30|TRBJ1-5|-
CAWSVRSDSYSNQPQHF
TGTGCCTGGAGTGTACGCTCGGACAGCTATAGCAATCAGCCCCAGCATTTT
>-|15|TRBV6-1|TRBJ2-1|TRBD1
CASSTQGAFYNEQFF
TGTGCCAGCAGTACCCAGGGGGCCTTTTACAATGAGCAGTTCTTC
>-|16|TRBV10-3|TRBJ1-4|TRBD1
CAIRGTGGSTNEKLFF
TGTGCCATCAGGGGAACAGGGGGCAGCACGAATGAAAAACTGTTTTTT
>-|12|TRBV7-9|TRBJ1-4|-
CASSRHVEKLFF
TGTGCCAGCAGCCGTCATGTGGAAAAACTGTTTTTT
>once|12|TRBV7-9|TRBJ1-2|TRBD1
CASNAGTGGCTF
TGTGCCAGCAACGCCGGGACAGGGGGTTGTACCTTC
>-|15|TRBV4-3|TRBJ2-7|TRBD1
CASSQGQGATYEQYF
TGCGCCAGCAGCCAAGGACAGGGGGCTACGTACGAGCAGTACTTC
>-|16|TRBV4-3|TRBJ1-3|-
CASSQELQVSGNTIYF
TGCGCCAGCAGCCAAGAGCTTCAGGTCTCTGGAAACACCATATATTTT
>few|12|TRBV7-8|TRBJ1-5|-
CASSLGNQPQHF
TGTGCCAGCAGCTTAGGTAATCAGCCCCAGCATTTT
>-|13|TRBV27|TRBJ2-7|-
CASSGSRANEQYF
TGTGCCAGCAGTGGGTCCCGGGCCAACGAGCAGTACTTC
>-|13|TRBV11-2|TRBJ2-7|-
CASSFGSQGEQYF
TGTGCCAGCAGCTTTGGATCACAGGGTGAGCAGTACTTC
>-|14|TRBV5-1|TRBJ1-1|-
CASSRSQGNTEAFF
TGCGCCAGCAGCAGGAGTCAGGGTAACACTGAAGCTTTCTTT
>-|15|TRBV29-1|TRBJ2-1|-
CSVDLALGSYNEQFF
TGCAGCGTTGACCTAGCCTTGGGCTCCTACAATGAGCAGTTCTTC
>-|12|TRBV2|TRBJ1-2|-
CASSGRGRGYTF
TGTGCCAGCAGTGGGCGGGGGCGAGGCTACACCTTC
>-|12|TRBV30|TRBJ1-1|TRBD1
CAWSDRGGSAFF
TGTGCCTGGAGTGACAGGGGAGGGTCGGCTTTCTTT
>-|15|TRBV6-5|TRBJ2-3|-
CASSYAQGGHATQYF
TGTGCCAGCAGTTACGCCCAGGGGGGGCACGCTACGCAGTATTTT
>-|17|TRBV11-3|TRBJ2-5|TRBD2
CASSLTSGGGTQETQYF
TGTGCCAGCAGCTTAACTAGCGGGGGGGGAACCCAAGAGACCCAGTACTTC